This T cell receptor beta chain was found in a study of beta chain features in type 1 diabetes. Across the whole study: Age, gender and cell yields were alike across patients and healthy donors.

V lost 5 bases, J lost 1 base, and 9 bases lay in between. CDR3 length: 13 amino acids. The germline V gene encodes CDR1 SEHNR and CDR2 FQNEAQ (reference sequence). Reverse transcription of all isolated RNA meant that expressed TCRB transcripts were sequenced. Sequenced naive, central memory and regulatory T cell samples produced an average of around 3.8 million reads. Data came from immunoSEQ multiplex PCR; TCRdb stores just in-frame clones and leaves some out. The table includes about 220,000 clones, roughly 11% detected once. Blood was collected once per donor into heparin, averaging approximately 0.12 L. Study observations and caveats: In cDNA sequencing, cells with high TCR expression could be over-represented.

This clone was recorded many times. Its antigen is as yet unknown. The clonotype was recovered from a young man in good health. Sequences were obtained from central memory CD4+ T cells from blood. The genes are TRBV7-9 and TRBJ2-7; no firm D call. For the CDR3, the DNA is TGTGCCAGCAGCAAAGACCTATCCTACGAGCAGTACTTC. Its translation is CASSKDLSYEQYF.